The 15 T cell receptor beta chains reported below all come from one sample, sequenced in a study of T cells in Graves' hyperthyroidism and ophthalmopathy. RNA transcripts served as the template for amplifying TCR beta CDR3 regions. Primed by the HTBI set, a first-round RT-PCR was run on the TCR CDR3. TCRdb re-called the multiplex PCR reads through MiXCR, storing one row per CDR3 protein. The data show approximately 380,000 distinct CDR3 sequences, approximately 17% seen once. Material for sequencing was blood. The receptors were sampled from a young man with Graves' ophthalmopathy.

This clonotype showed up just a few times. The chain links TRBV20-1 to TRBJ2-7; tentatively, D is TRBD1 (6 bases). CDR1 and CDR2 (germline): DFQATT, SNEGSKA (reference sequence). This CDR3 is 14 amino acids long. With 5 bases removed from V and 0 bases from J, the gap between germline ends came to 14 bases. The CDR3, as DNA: TGCAGTGCTCCAAAAGGGGGTTACTCCTACGAGCAGTACTTC. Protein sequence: CSAPKGGYSYEQYF.

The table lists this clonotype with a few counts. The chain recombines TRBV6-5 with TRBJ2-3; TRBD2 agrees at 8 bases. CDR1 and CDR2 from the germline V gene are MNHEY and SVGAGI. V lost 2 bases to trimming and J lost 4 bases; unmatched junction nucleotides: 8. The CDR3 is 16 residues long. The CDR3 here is CASSYRGGPWPDTQYF. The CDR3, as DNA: TGTGCCAGCAGTTACCGGGGGGGGCCTTGGCCAGATACGCAGTATTTT.

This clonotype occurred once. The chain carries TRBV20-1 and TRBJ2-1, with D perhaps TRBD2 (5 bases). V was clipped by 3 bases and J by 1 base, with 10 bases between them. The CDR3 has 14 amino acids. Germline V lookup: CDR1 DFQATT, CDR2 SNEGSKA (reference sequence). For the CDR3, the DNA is TGCAGTGCTAGTGAGGGCCCGTCCTACAATGAGCAGTTCTTC. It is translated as CSASEGPSYNEQFF.

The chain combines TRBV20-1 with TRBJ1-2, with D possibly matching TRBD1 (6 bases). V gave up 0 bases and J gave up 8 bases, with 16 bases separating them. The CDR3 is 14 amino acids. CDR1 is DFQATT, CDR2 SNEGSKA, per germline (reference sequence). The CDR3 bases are TGCAGTGCTAGAGATCTGGCGGGGGCTGAGGGCTACACCTTC. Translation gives CSARDLAGAEGYTF.

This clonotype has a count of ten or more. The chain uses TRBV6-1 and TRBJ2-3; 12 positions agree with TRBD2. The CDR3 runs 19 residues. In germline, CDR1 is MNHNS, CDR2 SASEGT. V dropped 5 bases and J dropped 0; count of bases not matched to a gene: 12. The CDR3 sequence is CASSSGELAGGASTDTQYF. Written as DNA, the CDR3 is TGTGCCAGCAGTTCAGGGGAACTAGCGGGGGGAGCTAGCACAGATACGCAGTATTTT.

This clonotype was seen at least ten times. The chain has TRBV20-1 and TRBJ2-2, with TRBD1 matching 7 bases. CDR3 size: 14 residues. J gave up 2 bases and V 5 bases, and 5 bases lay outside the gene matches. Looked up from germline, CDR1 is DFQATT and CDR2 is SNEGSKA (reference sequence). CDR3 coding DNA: TGCAGTGCTGGCAACAGGGGAAACACCGGGGAGCTGTTTTTT. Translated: CSAGNRGNTGELFF.

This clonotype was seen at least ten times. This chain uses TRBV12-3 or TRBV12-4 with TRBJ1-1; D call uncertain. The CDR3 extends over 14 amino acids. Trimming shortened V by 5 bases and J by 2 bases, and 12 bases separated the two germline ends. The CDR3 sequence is CASSLPGTNTEAFF. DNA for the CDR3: TGTGCCAGCAGTCTACCGGGAACAAACACTGAAGCTTTCTTT.

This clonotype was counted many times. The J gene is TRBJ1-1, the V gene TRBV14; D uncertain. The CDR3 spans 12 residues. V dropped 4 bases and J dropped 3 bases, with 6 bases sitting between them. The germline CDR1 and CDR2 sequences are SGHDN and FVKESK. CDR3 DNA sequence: TGTGCCAGCAGCCGCCTTTACACTGAAGCTTTCTTT. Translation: CASSRLYTEAFF.

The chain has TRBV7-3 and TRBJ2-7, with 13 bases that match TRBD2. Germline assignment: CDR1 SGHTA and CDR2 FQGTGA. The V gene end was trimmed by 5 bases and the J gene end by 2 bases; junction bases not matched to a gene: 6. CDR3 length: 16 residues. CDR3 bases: TGTGCCAGCAGCCCGACTAGCGGGGGGCCAGCCTACGAGCAGTACTTC. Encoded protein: CASSPTSGGPAYEQYF.

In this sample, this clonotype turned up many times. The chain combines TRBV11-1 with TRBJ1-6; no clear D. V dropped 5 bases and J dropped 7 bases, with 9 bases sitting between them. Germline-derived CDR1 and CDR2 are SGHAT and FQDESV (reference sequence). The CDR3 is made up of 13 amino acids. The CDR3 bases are TGTGCCAGCAGCGCGAGCCCCAATTCACCCCTCCACTTT. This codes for CASSASPNSPLHF.

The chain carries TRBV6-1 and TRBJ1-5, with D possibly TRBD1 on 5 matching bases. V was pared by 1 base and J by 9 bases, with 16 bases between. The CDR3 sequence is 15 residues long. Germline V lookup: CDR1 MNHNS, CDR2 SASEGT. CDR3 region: CASSEGDGNKGPQHF. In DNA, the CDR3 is TGTGCCAGCAGTGAAGGGGACGGGAATAAAGGGCCCCAGCATTTT.

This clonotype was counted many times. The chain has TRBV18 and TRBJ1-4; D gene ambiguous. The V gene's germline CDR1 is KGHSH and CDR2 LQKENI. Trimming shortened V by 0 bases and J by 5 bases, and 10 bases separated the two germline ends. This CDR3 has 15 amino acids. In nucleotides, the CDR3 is TGTGCCAGCTCACCACCGCAGCACCCCAATGAAAAACTGTTTTTT. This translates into CASSPPQHPNEKLFF. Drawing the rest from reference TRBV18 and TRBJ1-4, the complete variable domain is NAGVMQNPRHLVRRRGQEARLRCSPMKGHSHVYWYRQLPEEGLKFMVYLQKENIIDESGMPKERFSAEFPKEGPSILRIQQVVRGDSAAYFCASSPPQHPNEKLFFGSGTQLSVL.

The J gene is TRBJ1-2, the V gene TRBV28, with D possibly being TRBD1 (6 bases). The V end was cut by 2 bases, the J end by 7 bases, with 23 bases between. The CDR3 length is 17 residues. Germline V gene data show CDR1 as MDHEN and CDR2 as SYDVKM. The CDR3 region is CASSLALTLGQYFGYTF. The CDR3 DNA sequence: TGTGCCAGCAGTTTAGCCCTTACCCTTGGACAGTACTTTGGCTACACCTTC.

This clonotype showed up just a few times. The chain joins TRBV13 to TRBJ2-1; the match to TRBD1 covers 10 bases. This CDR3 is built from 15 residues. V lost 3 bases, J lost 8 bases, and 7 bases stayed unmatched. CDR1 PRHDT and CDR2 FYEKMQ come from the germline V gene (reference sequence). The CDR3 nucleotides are TGTGCCAGCAGCTTGGGGGACAGGGGACAGGATGAGCAGTTCTTC. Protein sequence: CASSLGDRGQDEQFF.

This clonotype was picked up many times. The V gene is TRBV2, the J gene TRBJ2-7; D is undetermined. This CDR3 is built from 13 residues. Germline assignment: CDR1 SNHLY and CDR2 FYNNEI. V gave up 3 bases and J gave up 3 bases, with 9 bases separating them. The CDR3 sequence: CASSDWQNYEQYF. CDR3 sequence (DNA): TGTGCCAGCAGTGATTGGCAGAACTACGAGCAGTACTTC.